This T cell receptor (beta chain) appears in the sequencing data of a study of cytomegalovirus exposure and HLA in healthy donors. Note on this clone: A junction boundary mismatches the germline segment, possibly from a read error.

Germline V lookup: CDR1 SGHRS, CDR2 YFSETQ. This CDR3 region has 14 residues. PCR employed 60 Vbeta and 13 Jbeta primers. Libraries were prepared by immunoSEQ multiplex PCR; TCRdb keeps only in-frame clonotypes and omits some of them. The sample records fewer than 110,000 clones, about 72% being singletons. The receptor was derived from a man in his late teens or twenties in good health and CMV-seronegative. The genes are TRBV5-1 and TRBJ1-2; weak D call: TRBD1 (5 bases). The sequenced sample consisted of PBMCs. The CDR3 loop is CASSQSRVGDGYPF. In DNA form, the CDR3 reads TGCGCCAGCAGCCAAAGCAGGGTAGGGGATGGCTACCCCTTC.